What follows describes a single T cell receptor (beta chain). This entry is derived from a study of shared T cell receptors in the human thymus. Some clones are missing from TCRdb's copy, which holds only in-frame ones; the method was immunoSEQ multiplex PCR. The sample contains hundreds of thousands of clones, roughly 94% of which appear only once. This clonotype originated in a human donor. The sample was thymocytes.

The DNA of the CDR3 is TGTGCCAGCAGTTACGGGCGGGCCAACACCGGGGAGCTGTTTTTT. Its protein product is CASSYGRANTGELFF. This chain joins TRBV6-5 and TRBJ2-2; TRBD2 is a possible D gene (5 bases). V was cut by 2 bases and J by 2 bases, with 9 bases left in between. Germline loops: CDR1 MNHEY, CDR2 SVGAGI. This CDR3 spans 15 amino acids.